The table lists the clone carrying this T cell receptor beta chain with many counts. The data were taken from a study of CD8+CD57+ T cells in acquired aplastic anemia. Previously, flow cytometry had revealed CD8+CD57+ cell expansion in the patients chosen for sequencing. Genomic DNA provided the template from which TCR beta VDJ and CDR3 profiles were obtained. Via MiXCR, TCRdb re-called the reads, giving one row per CDR3 protein. The table has about 160,000 distinct CDR3 sequences, less than 60% seen once. The germline V gene has CDR1 SGDLS and CDR2 YYNGEE. The CDR3 runs 14 residues. The V and J ends lost 4 bases and 2 bases respectively, with 11 bases between them.

The rearrangement joins TRBV9 to TRBJ2-3; D may be TRBD2 (5 bases). The specimen was sorted CD4+, CD8+, or CD8+CD57+ T cells (not recorded which) from PBMCs. This sequence was found in a human donor with aplastic anemia. The CDR3 DNA reads as TGTGCCAGCAGCCGTGGACGGGACACAGATACGCAGTATTTT. Protein: CASSRGRDTDTQYF.